The 10 T cell receptor beta chains below all came from one sample that was sequenced in a study of blood T cell repertoires in COVID-19. The data were produced by immunoSEQ multiplex PCR, yet TCRdb's version contains in-frame clones alone and is incomplete. Seen here are about 480,000 clones, around nine tenths observed once, and the top ten hold under 2.5%. The sample was PBMCs or T cells enriched from blood (not recorded which). These TCRs come from a woman aged 18 to 35 with acute COVID-19.

The chain combines TRBV4-1 with TRBJ1-2; D is uncertain. CDR3 length: 12 amino acids. V was clipped by 4 bases and J by 6 bases, with 9 bases between them. Germline V lookup: CDR1 MGHRA, CDR2 YSYEKL. In DNA, the CDR3 is TGCGCCAGCAGCCTCCGAGGAGATGGCTACACCTTC. It codes for CASSLRGDGYTF.

The rearrangement joins TRBV15 to TRBJ2-7; D is possibly TRBD1 (5 bases). The CDR3 is made up of 15 amino acids. Germline CDR1 is LNHNV and CDR2 is YYDKDF (reference sequence). V shed 0 bases and J shed 2 bases, with 11 bases lying between them. Here the CDR3 DNA reads TGTGCCACCAGCAGAGATCAAGGGGAAACCTACGAGCAGTACTTC. Residues: CATSRDQGETYEQYF.

This chain links TRBV11-2 with TRBJ2-3; possible D gene TRBD1, 5 bases. V lost 8 bases to trimming and J lost 3 bases, with 21 bases between them. The germline CDR1 and CDR2 sequences are SGHAT and FQNNGV. This CDR3 has 16 amino acids. CDR3 residues: CASRRGQTIGTDTQYF. The CDR3 DNA reads as TGTGCCAGCCGTAGGGGTCAGACCATAGGGACAGATACGCAGTATTTT.

The chain couples TRBV4-1 to TRBJ2-7; 11 nucleotides match TRBD2. The CDR3 extends over 18 amino acids. Germline CDR1 reads MGHRA; CDR2 reads YSYEKL. With V trimmed by 1 base and J by 0 bases, 8 bases remained unmatched. DNA for the CDR3: TGCGCCAGCAGCCAAGGATTGACTAGCGGGGCTAGCTCCTACGAGCAGTACTTC. Residues: CASSQGLTSGASSYEQYF.

This chain connects TRBV7-2 to TRBJ2-7; D is possibly TRBD1 (6 bases). V was trimmed by 4 bases and J by 1 base, leaving 8 bases between them. CDR1 and CDR2 from the germline V gene are SGHTA and FQGNSA. CDR3 length equals 13 residues. CDR3 in DNA: TGTGCCAGCAGCTCCAGGGGTTCCTACGAGCAGTACTTC. It codes for CASSSRGSYEQYF.

The genes are TRBV3-1 (or the pseudogene TRBV3-2) and TRBJ2-1; TRBD1 matches 8 bases. This CDR3 has 16 amino acids. Germline trimming cut 4 bases from V and 7 bases from J; bases unmatched to any gene: 12. Germline CDR1 LGHDT, CDR2 YNNKEL (reference sequence). CDR3 bases: TGTGCCAGCAGCCGTCCCGGGACAGGAATGCGGAATGAGCAGTTCTTC. Residues: CASSRPGTGMRNEQFF.

The chain uses TRBV7-2 and TRBJ2-2; perhaps TRBD2 as D (6 bases). Germline CDR1 SGHTA, CDR2 FQGNSA. The V end lost 1 base, the J end lost 4 bases, and 13 bases lay between the germline ends. The CDR3 is made up of 16 amino acids. The CDR3 DNA is TGTGCCAGCAGCTTAGACGGGGGATATGGCACCGGGGAGCTGTTTTTT. Protein product: CASSLDGGYGTGELFF.

The J gene is TRBJ1-2, the V gene TRBV27; tentatively, D is TRBD1 (6 bases). CDR1 and CDR2 from the germline V gene are MNHEY and SMNVEV (reference sequence). The CDR3 is 14 amino acids. V lost 4 bases, J lost 6 bases, and 15 bases lay in between. The CDR3 is CASSSLLTGNGYTF. CDR3 sequence (DNA): TGTGCCAGCAGTTCACTCCTTACAGGGAATGGCTACACCTTC.

This chain connects TRBV30 to TRBJ1-3; 11 bases are shared with TRBD1. The CDR3 covers 17 residues. Per germline, CDR1 GTSNPN and CDR2 SVGIG (reference sequence). Trimming took 2 bases from V and 1 from J; bases not matched to a gene: 7. In DNA form, the CDR3 reads TGTGCCTGGAGTAGACCGGGACAGGGGGGTTCTGGAAACACCATATATTTT. Encoded protein: CAWSRPGQGGSGNTIYF. Full variable domain (rest looked up from reference TRBV30 and TRBJ1-3): SQTIHQWPATLVQPVGSPLSLECTVEGTSNPNLYWYRQAAGRGLQLLFYSVGIGQISSEVPQNLSASRPQDRQFILSSKKLLLSDSGFYLCAWSRPGQGGSGNTIYFGEGSWLTVV.

V and J are TRBV4-3 and TRBJ2-4; D unclear. CDR1 and CDR2 (germline): LGHNA, YSLEER. V was cut by 1 base and J by 0 bases, with 7 bases left in between. The CDR3 has 15 residues. The chain's CDR3 is CASSQASVAKNIQYF. The DNA for the CDR3 is TGCGCCAGCAGCCAAGCGAGTGTAGCCAAAAACATTCAGTACTTC.